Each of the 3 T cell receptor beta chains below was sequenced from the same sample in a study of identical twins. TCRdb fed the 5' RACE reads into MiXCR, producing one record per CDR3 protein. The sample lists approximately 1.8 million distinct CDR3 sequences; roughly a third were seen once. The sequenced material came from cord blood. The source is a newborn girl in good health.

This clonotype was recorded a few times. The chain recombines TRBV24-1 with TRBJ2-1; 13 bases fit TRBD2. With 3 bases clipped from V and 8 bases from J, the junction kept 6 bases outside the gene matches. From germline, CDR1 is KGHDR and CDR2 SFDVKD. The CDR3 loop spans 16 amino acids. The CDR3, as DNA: TGTGCCACCAGTGATCTCGGGACTAGCGGGGTCCATGAGCAGTTCTTC. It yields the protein CATSDLGTSGVHEQFF.

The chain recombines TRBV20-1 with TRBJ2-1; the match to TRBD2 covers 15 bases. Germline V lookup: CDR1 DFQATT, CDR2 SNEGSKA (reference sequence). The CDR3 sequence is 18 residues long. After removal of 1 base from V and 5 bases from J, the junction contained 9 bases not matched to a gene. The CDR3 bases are TGCAGTGCTAGAGCCAGGACTAGCGGGAGGGCTCTCGACAATGAGCAGTTCTTC. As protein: CSARARTSGRALDNEQFF.

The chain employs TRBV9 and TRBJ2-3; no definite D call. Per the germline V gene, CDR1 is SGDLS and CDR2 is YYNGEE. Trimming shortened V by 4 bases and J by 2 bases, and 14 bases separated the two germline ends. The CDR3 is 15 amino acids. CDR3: CASSRTSQITDTQYF. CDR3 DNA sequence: TGTGCCAGCAGCAGGACCTCCCAGATCACAGATACGCAGTATTTT.